The rows below give T cell receptor beta chains drawn from one sample of a study of OX40 agonist ivuxolimab in advanced cancers. TCRdb's table, derived via immunoSEQ multiplex PCR, lists solely in-frame clones and lacks some. The sample shows 100,000 to 110,000 clones, over 75% of them seen only once. Sequenced here: CD4+ or CD8+ T cells sorted from blood, sampled in a trial of the OX40 agonist ivuxolimab. These receptors all come from an adult with an advanced solid tumor such as melanoma, head and neck, liver or kidney cancer. CDR3s include the opening cysteine and the closing phenylalanine or tryptophan. The D gene is left open where the match is weak. Size is omitted from some rows. Given values are once, few, many or a class for expanded clones.

TRBJ1-2	TRBV18	TRBD1	.	TGTGCCAGCTCACCAAAAGGACAGGGTGGAAATGGCTACACCTTC	CASSPKGQGGNGYTF
TRBJ1-2	TRBV29-1	TRBD1	.	TGCAGCGTTGATCGGGGACAGGGCGACCAAGCGGGCTACACCTTC	CSVDRGQGDQAGYTF
TRBJ2-1	TRBV30	.	.	TGTGCCTGGAGTGGACACTTCTCCTACAATGAGCAGTTCTTC	CAWSGHFSYNEQFF
TRBJ2-1	TRBV28	TRBD2	.	TGTGCCAGCCTATTAGCGGGAGGCAATGAGCAGTTCTTC	CASLLAGGNEQFF
TRBJ2-2	TRBV5-1	.	.	TGCGCCAGCAGACAGCTAGCGACGAACACCGGGGAGCTGTTTTTT	CASRQLATNTGELFF
TRBJ2-5	TRBV5-1	TRBD1	once	TGCGCCAGCAGCTTGACGGGACAGCAAGAGACCCAGTACTTC	CASSLTGQQETQYF
TRBJ2-2	TRBV27	.	.	TGTGCCAGCAGCCCTATCGGGGGGACAATCACCGGGGAGCTGTTTTTT	CASSPIGGTITGELFF
TRBJ2-3	TRBV5-1	.	.	TGCGCCAGCAGCTTGGAACGGGGCGAGACAGATACGCAGTATTTT	CASSLERGETDTQYF
TRBJ2-5	TRBV14	.	.	TGTGCCAGCAGCCGTTTGCGGCCCCAAGAGACCCAGTACTTC	CASSRLRPQETQYF
TRBJ1-6	TRBV20-1	.	.	TGCAGTGCTAGATCCGGCCAGGCCCTCCACTTT	CSARSGQALHF
TRBJ2-3	TRBV11-3	.	.	TGTGCCAGCAGCTACCAAGGAGAACGGCAGTATTTT	CASSYQGERQYF
TRBJ2-3	TRBV6-6	TRBD1	.	TGTGCCAGCATCTTGGACAGGGGCGGGGATACGCAGTATTTT	CASILDRGGDTQYF
TRBJ2-2	TRBV6-4	TRBD2	.	TGTGCCAGCAGTAGCCTAGCGGGGGCTACCGGGGAGCTGTTTTTT	CASSSLAGATGELFF
TRBJ2-5	TRBV5-4	TRBD2	.	TGTGCCAGCAGCTCGGGGGGACTAGCGGGGATACAAGAGACCCAGTACTTC	CASSSGGLAGIQETQYF
TRBJ1-1	TRBV6-6	TRBD1	.	TGTGCCAGCATTACTATAAAGGGACAGATGAACACTGAAGCTTTCTTT	CASITIKGQMNTEAFF
TRBJ1-2	TRBV18	TRBD1	.	TGTGCCAGCTCACCACCGGGACAGGATTGGTATGGCTACACCTTC	CASSPPGQDWYGYTF
TRBJ1-1	TRBV6-1	.	.	TGTGCCAGCAGTGCACAAGGGGGGGCGAACACTGAAGCTTTCTTT	CASSAQGGANTEAFF
TRBJ2-1	TRBV10-1	.	.	TGCGCCAGCAGCGGGGACTCCAATTCGCAGTTCTTC	CASSGDSNSQFF
TRBJ1-1	TRBV7-6	.	.	TGTGCCAGCAGCTTGAGGGGTGACACTGAAGCTTTCTTT	CASSLRGDTEAFF
TRBJ2-1	TRBV18	TRBD2	.	TGTGCCAGCTCACTACGATCTAGCGGGGGGTCCTACAATGAGCAGTTCTTC	CASSLRSSGGSYNEQFF
TRBJ2-2	TRBV29-1	.	.	TGCAGCACCAGCGGGCCCACGAACACCGGGGAGCTGTTTTTT	CSTSGPTNTGELFF
TRBJ1-5	TRBV30	.	.	TGTGCCTGGAGTAAGTCCCTAGGGAAAGAGCAGCCCCAGCATTTT	CAWSKSLGKEQPQHF
TRBJ2-3	TRBV6-1	.	.	TGTGCCAGCAGTGACCGACTCGCGCCAGATACGCAGTATTTT	CASSDRLAPDTQYF
TRBJ2-2	TRBV11-2	.	.	TGTGCCAGCAGCGTCGCCGGGAGTTGGGGGAACGCCGGGGAGCTGTTTTTT	CASSVAGSWGNAGELFF
TRBJ2-5	TRBV5-1	.	.	TGCGCCAGCAGCTTGTTGCACGAAGAGACCCAGTACTTC	CASSLLHEETQYF
TRBJ2-3	TRBV30	TRBD2	.	TGTGCCTGGAGTAAACTAGCGGGGGGAGATACGCAGTATTTT	CAWSKLAGGDTQYF
TRBJ1-1	TRBV2	.	few	TGTGCCAGCAGTTATGACAAGAACACTGAAGCTTTCTTT	CASSYDKNTEAFF
TRBJ2-5	TRBV19	.	.	TGTGCCAGTTGTTCGATACGGGGGGAGACCCAGTACTTC	CASCSIRGETQYF
TRBJ2-1	TRBV19	.	.	TGTGCCACCAATCTGGACGGTGGTTACTACAATGAGCAGTTCTTC	CATNLDGGYYNEQFF
TRBJ2-7	TRBV30	TRBD1	.	TGTGCCTGGAGTGGAGACAGGGATGAGTACTTC	CAWSGDRDEYF
TRBJ2-5	TRBV5-6	.	.	TGTGCCAGCAGCCTGCCCATCGGGGGAGAGACCCAGTACTTC	CASSLPIGGETQYF
TRBJ2-3	TRBV6-6	.	.	TGTGCCAGCAGCGACGTCGGACAGATCACAGATACGCAGTATTTT	CASSDVGQITDTQYF
TRBJ1-1	TRBV18	.	few	TGTGCCAGCTCACCAAAGTCCGGAACGCCTGAAGCTTTCTTT	CASSPKSGTPEAFF
TRBJ2-1	TRBV7-3	.	.	TGTGCCAGCAGCTTGGGCCGGGGCTCCTACAATGAGCAGTTCTTC	CASSLGRGSYNEQFF
TRBJ2-4	TRBV6-1	.	.	TGTGCCAGCAGTGAATCCTCCAGGGGGGCCACGGCTCAGTACTTC	CASSESSRGATAQYF
TRBJ2-1	TRBV11-2	.	once	TGTGCCAGCAGCCCCGGGATAGCCTCCTACAATGAGCAGTTCTTC	CASSPGIASYNEQFF
TRBJ2-5	TRBV19	TRBD1	.	TGTGCCAGTAGTTTCGGGACAGGGAGGCAAGAGACCCAGTACTTC	CASSFGTGRQETQYF
TRBJ2-1	TRBV18	TRBD1	.	TGTGCCAGCTCAGGGACAGGGGGTTACAATGAGCAGTTCTTC	CASSGTGGYNEQFF
TRBJ1-1	TRBV9	.	.	TGTGCCAGCAGCGTAGGAGCAGGGCGGAACACTGAAGCTTTCTTT	CASSVGAGRNTEAFF
TRBJ2-7	TRBV11-3	.	.	TGTGCCAGCAGCACCGGACCCGACTCCTACGAGCAGTACTTC	CASSTGPDSYEQYF
TRBJ2-1	TRBV19	TRBD2	.	TGTGCCAGTCGCCGGCGGGGGGGGGCCGGTGTGAATGAGCAGTTCTTC	CASRRRGGAGVNEQFF
TRBJ2-3	TRBV29-1	.	.	TGCAGCGTTGGAGGTGGAGATACGCAGTATTTT	CSVGGGDTQYF
TRBJ2-3	TRBV5-6	.	.	TGTGCCAGCAGCTTGGCTAGCGAGAGGAGGTTTGATACGCAGTATTTT	CASSLASERRFDTQYF
TRBJ2-2	TRBV4-1	.	once	TGCGCCAGCAGCTCCCGGACAGGCGGGGGACCCGGGGAGCTGTTTTTT	CASSSRTGGGPGELFF
TRBJ2-3	TRBV7-6	.	.	TGTGCCAGCAGCTTAGCGTGGGCTGTTGGCACAGATACGCAGTATTTT	CASSLAWAVGTDTQYF
TRBJ2-7	TRBV5-8	.	.	TGTGCCAGCAGCCTAGAGATTCGGGAGTACGAGCAGTACTTC	CASSLEIREYEQYF
TRBJ2-5	TRBV9	.	.	TGTGCCAGCAGCGTCACAGGACTCCAAGAGACCCAGTACTTC	CASSVTGLQETQYF
TRBJ1-5	TRBV10-3	.	.	TGTGCCATCAGCCGGGTAGGCAATCAGCCCCAGCATTTT	CAISRVGNQPQHF
TRBJ2-3	TRBV6-6	.	.	TGTGCCAGCAGTGCGGGGACAGATACGCAGTATTTT	CASSAGTDTQYF
TRBJ2-7	TRBV6-6	.	.	TGTGCCAGCAGCCCCCGGGAGCCCTGGGACGAGCAGTACTTC	CASSPREPWDEQYF